This note documents a single T cell receptor (beta chain) sequence. What this receptor recognizes is not known. No much larger clonotype is one base removed from it; base qualities were not supplied. The data originate from a study of cytotoxic CD8 clonotypes in ibrutinib-treated CLL (dated by TCRdb to 2020 to 2023). With respect to the entire study: The cohort had some eleven relapsed/refractory and around 15 treatment-naive patients; roughly 18 were IGHV unmutated. Cryopreserved peripheral blood mononuclear cells were collected before treatment, at response, and at either disease progression or sustained remission. The response samples were drawn at a median of around eleven months into treatment, with a range of about 6 to 36 months. Longitudinal samples were obtainable from about 30% of the roughly 86 participants in the trial. Responses were partial in roughly 24 patients and complete in 2; after median approximately 69 months follow-up, about 15 stayed in remission and approximately 12 progressed. Every remission and progressive disease sample was obtained while ibrutinib was still being received by the patients. Samples averaged 255,043 productive templates and roughly 86,000 productive rearrangements.

The sample's time point label, in plain terms: roughly 25 months on ibrutinib. For TCR beta library preparation, roughly 2.1 micrograms of genomic DNA was extracted from cryopreserved PBMCs. Longitudinal blood samples from CLL patients on ibrutinib monotherapy were analyzed using high-throughput TCR beta sequencing. The patients took part in an open-label, single-center phase 2 trial of ibrutinib monotherapy. What the authors observed across the whole study: At ibrutinib response clonality went up, during sustained remission it held steady, and at progression it dropped back toward baseline. Baseline clonality exceeded that of age-matched healthy donors and correlated strongly with circulating CD8+ T-cell counts. Sampling times were not matched between patients in sustained remission and patients whose disease was progressing, and lymph node repertoires were not examined. Public clonotypes were found to be uncommon and were observed to contract or remain stable during treatment; the increase in clonality was shown to reflect expansion of private clonotypes at ibrutinib response.

Sequences MDHEN (CDR1) and SYDVKM (CDR2) are obtained from the germline V gene. V is pared back by 3 bases and J by 8 bases, with 25 bases lying between the germline termini. The CDR3 starts with the cysteine, ends with the phenylalanine, and has 17 residues. CDR3 DNA only is kept here, 51 bases in frame from base 1. The goal of deep resolution MiSeq sequencing was a depth between 1 in 1 million and 1 in 200,000 T cells, and coverage averaged 10x per clonotype. The immunoSEQ hsTCRB Kit was used to generate the TCR beta libraries. Turning to the authors' computational methods: Data were analyzed with ImmunoSEQ Data Assistant and ImmunoSEQ Analyzer, with V, D and J genes assigned per IMGT definitions. Clonality was computed as one minus normalized Shannon entropy of productive rearrangement frequencies, ranging from 0 to 1. Only overrepresented clonotypes making up at least 0.05% of the repertoire of each patient were included in the public clonotype analysis. About a dozen repertoires from age-matched healthy donors, obtained from immuneACCESS, served as clonality controls. The table comes from immuneACCESS by way of TCRdb, which keeps in-frame sequences with V and J called. Part of the clones is missing from these tables; in studies checked, under half for an unresolved V gene and the rest for unknown reasons. That table gives V, J and clone size, and the DNA gave D and trimming. The sample table shows around 250,000 clones, and roughly 70% are seen once. Clones ranked in the top ten supply approximately 15% of the sample.

This sequence uses TRBV28 and TRBJ1-1; there is no confident call for the D gene. This specimen was PBMCs, taken after 24 months of ibrutinib treatment. The sequence was collected from a human donor with chronic lymphocytic leukemia. The bases read TGTGCCAGCAGTTTCCTGCCTACCAAGGCCGTAATGGGGGAAGCTTTCTTT. Its product reads: CASSFLPTKAVMGEAFF.